The clone carrying this T cell receptor (beta chain) was counted ten times or more. Its cognate antigen is unknown. For the unsorted libraries, 2 million PBMCs stored at -80 C served as input. This record comes from a study of neurological immune-mediated disorders. Germline-derived CDR1 and CDR2 are KGHDR and SFDVKD. The CDR3 is made up of 16 amino acids. J was trimmed by 7 bases and V by 5 bases; bases with no gene match: 12. Study-wide points: Repertoires from 18 of 34 multiple sclerosis patients grouped phylogenetically into a related-CDR3 cluster, suggesting a possible signature.

TCRdb recomputed calls from the 5' RACE reads with MiXCR, one row per CDR3 protein. The sample contains about 33,000 distinct CDR3 sequences, over 1.2% of which appear only once. The chain employs TRBV24-1 and TRBJ2-1; 8 bases fit TRBD1. The sequencing sample was made of PBMCs. This sequence was found in a woman aged 25 to 39 with multiple sclerosis. CDR3 sequence reads: CATSAPNRGSINEQFF. The CDR3 nucleotides read TGTGCCACCAGTGCCCCGAACAGGGGGAGTATTAATGAGCAGTTCTTC.